The present TCR beta chain was sequenced within a study of T cells in localized non-small cell lung cancer. The CDR3 is 15 residues long. V lost 4 bases to trimming and J lost 6 bases, with 16 bases between them. The germline CDR1 and CDR2 sequences are MNHEY and SMNVEV (reference sequence). Study-level points and caveats: Uninvolved adjacent lung had more T cell clonality than any other tissue, topping tumor. Heterogeneity stays possible, as sequencing covered only one tumor region. When the top 100 tumor clones were examined, a median approximately 59 of them also appeared in the adjacent lung, which was paired and uninvolved.

Libraries were prepared by immunoSEQ multiplex PCR; TCRdb keeps only in-frame clonotypes and omits some of them. The sample holds around 41,000 clones; more than 85% are singletons and the top ten take 10% to 13%. As to this clone: Its antigen is not known.

The sequencing here drew on PBMCs, taken before any cancer treatment. The chain recombines TRBV27 with TRBJ1-5; the D gene is possibly TRBD1 (6 bases). The clonotype was recovered from a woman between 35 and 75 years old with stage II lung adenocarcinoma. The CDR3 sequence: CASSSIQGIGQPQHF. The CDR3 DNA sequence: TGTGCCAGCAGTTCAATCCAGGGGATAGGTCAGCCCCAGCATTTT.